This T cell receptor beta chain comes out of a study of blood T cell repertoires in COVID-19. The CDR3 consists of 14 residues. V gave up 3 bases and J gave up 3 bases, with 11 bases separating them. The V gene's germline CDR1 is SGHAT and CDR2 FQNNGV. TCRdb's copy holds only in-frame clones and misses some; the assay was immunoSEQ multiplex PCR. There are about 280,000 clones in the sample; 85% occur only once, and about 2.3% lies in the top ten. This TCR derives from a woman aged 50 to 65 who had recovered from COVID-19. J is TRBJ1-1 and V is TRBV11-2; D is perhaps TRBD1 (6 bases). Sequencing used PBMCs or T cells enriched from blood (not recorded which). The CDR3 loop reads CASSFFRTDTEAFF. The CDR3 DNA is TGTGCCAGCAGCTTCTTCAGGACAGACACTGAAGCTTTCTTT.